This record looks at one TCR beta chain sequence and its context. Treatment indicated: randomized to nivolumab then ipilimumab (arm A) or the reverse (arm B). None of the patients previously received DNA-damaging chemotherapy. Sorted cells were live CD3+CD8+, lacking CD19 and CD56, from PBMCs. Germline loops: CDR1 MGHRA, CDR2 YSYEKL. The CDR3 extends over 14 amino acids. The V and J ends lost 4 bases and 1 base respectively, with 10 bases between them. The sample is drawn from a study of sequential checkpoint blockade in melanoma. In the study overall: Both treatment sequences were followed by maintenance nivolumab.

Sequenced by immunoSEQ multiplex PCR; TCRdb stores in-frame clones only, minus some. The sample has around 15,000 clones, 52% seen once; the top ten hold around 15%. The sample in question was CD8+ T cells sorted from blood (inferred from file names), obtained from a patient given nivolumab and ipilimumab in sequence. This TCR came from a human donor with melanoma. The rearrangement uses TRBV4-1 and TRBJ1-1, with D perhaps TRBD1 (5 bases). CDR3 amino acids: CASSLSQGNTEAFF. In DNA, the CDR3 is TGCGCCAGCAGCCTCAGCCAGGGGAACACTGAAGCTTTCTTT.